This entry is about one TCR beta chain. The data derive from a study of T cell changes during pregnancy in multiple sclerosis. TCRdb's table, derived via immunoSEQ multiplex PCR, lists solely in-frame clones and lacks some. The sample yields tens of thousands of clones, around 89% seen once. This clonotype originated in a female donor in good health, enrolled as a control in a pregnancy study. The source was CD4+ T cells from peripheral blood mononuclear cells, collected in the first trimester of pregnancy.

For the CDR3, the DNA is TGTGCCAGCAGCTTAGCCTACAAAACCCGACTAGATAAAGAGACCCAGTACTTC. Its protein product is CASSLAYKTRLDKETQYF. The V gene is TRBV7-6, the J gene TRBJ2-5; D is possibly TRBD2 (6 bases). The CDR3 loop spans 18 amino acids. CDR1 is SGHVS and CDR2 is FNYEAQ in the germline V gene. V lost 0 bases, J lost 3 bases, and 20 bases lay in between.